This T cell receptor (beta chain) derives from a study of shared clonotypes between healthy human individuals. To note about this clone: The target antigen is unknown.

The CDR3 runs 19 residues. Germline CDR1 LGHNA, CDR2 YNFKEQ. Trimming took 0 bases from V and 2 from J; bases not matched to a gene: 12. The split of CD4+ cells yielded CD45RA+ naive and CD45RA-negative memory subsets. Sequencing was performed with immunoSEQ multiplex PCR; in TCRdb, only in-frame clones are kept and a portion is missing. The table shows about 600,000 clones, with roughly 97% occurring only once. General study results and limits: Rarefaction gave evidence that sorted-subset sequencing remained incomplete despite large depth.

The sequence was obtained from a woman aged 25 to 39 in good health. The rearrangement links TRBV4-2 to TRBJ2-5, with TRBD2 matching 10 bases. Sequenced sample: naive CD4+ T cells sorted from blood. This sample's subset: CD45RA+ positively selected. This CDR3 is CASSQELASGGYLQETQYF. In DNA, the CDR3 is TGTGCCAGCAGCCAAGAGTTGGCTAGCGGGGGTTACTTACAAGAGACCCAGTACTTC.